Listed here are 15 T cell receptor beta chains from one sample, sequenced in a study of blood T cell repertoires in COVID-19. Profiling relied on immunoSEQ multiplex PCR, and the TCRdb table lists in-frame clones only, not all of them. Among roughly 100,000 clones listed, about 80% were seen once. The sequencing input was peripheral blood. The receptors were sampled from a human donor in a cohort sampled during active COVID-19.

The chain employs TRBV5-1 and TRBJ1-5; the match to TRBD1 covers 10 bases. Trimming cost V 0 bases and J 7 bases; bases outside gene matches: 7. CDR1 and CDR2 (germline): SGHRS, YFSETQ. This CDR3 contains 16 residues. This CDR3 reads CASSLGGQGLGQPQHF. The CDR3 DNA is TGCGCCAGCAGCTTGGGGGGACAGGGGCTAGGCCAGCCCCAGCATTTT. The full variable domain, rest sourced from reference TRBV5-1 and TRBJ1-5, is KAGVTQTPRYLIKTRGQQVTLSCSPISGHRSVSWYQQTPGQGLQFLFEYFSETQRNKGNFPGRFSGRQFSNSRSEMNVSTLELGDSALYLCASSLGGQGLGQPQHFGDGTRLSIL.

This sequence joins TRBV5-1 and TRBJ1-1, with D hard to call. Germline CDR1 reads SGHRS; CDR2 reads YFSETQ. The CDR3 extends over 16 amino acids. Trimming stripped 4 bases from V and 1 base from J, with 17 bases between. The CDR3 DNA follows: TGCGCCAGCAGCCCCTTGTTAGGTACAGCGAACACTGAAGCTTTCTTT. Protein product: CASSPLLGTANTEAFF.

The chain couples TRBV18 to TRBJ2-1; D might be TRBD1 (5 bases). Germline lookup yields CDR1 KGHSH and CDR2 LQKENI. The V end lost 6 bases, the J end lost 4 bases, and 13 bases lay between the germline ends. This CDR3 spans 14 amino acids. CDR3 loop: CASSGQQVYNEQFF. The CDR3 DNA sequence: TGTGCCAGCTCCGGACAACAGGTATACAATGAGCAGTTCTTC.

The J gene is TRBJ1-6, the V gene TRBV30; no firm D call. The V gene lost 1 base and the J gene lost 7 bases, with 5 bases spanning the gap. The CDR3 length is 12 residues. CDR1 GTSNPN and CDR2 SVGIG come from the germline V gene (reference sequence). The CDR3 region has the DNA TGTGCCTGGAGTGACTCAAATTCACCCCTCCACTTT. It is translated as CAWSDSNSPLHF.

The chain joins TRBV9 to TRBJ2-7; 7 bases line up with TRBD1. Germline CDR1 is SGDLS and CDR2 is YYNGEE. J gave up 2 bases and V 2 bases, and 4 bases lay outside the gene matches. The CDR3 contains 14 residues. The CDR3 DNA reads as TGTGCCAGCAGCGTGACAGGGTTTCCCTACGAGCAGTACTTC. Its protein is CASSVTGFPYEQYF.

The V and J genes are TRBV7-8 and TRBJ1-3, with 9 bases matching TRBD1. V was clipped by 5 bases and J by 4 bases; unmatched bases: 12. The CDR3 is made up of 17 amino acids. CDR1 SGHVS and CDR2 FQNEAQ come from the germline V gene. CDR3 in amino acids: CASSAPPTGGAGNTIYF. CDR3 DNA: TGTGCCAGCAGCGCGCCGCCTACAGGGGGCGCCGGAAACACCATATATTTT.

This clone was detected a few times. V is TRBV5-1 and J is TRBJ2-3; 7 nucleotides agree with TRBD2. Germline values: CDR1 SGHRS, CDR2 YFSETQ. The junction had 13 bases not matched to a gene; V was cut back by 0 bases and J by 0 bases. This CDR3 spans 19 amino acids. The CDR3 reads CASSLEGLQTSTSTDTQYF. The CDR3 coding sequence is TGCGCCAGCAGCTTGGAGGGACTACAAACAAGCACTAGCACAGATACGCAGTATTTT.

This clone was observed a few times. The chain couples TRBV7-3 to TRBJ1-1; unclear D gene. Germline-derived CDR1 and CDR2 are SGHTA and FQGTGA. CDR3 size: 15 residues. The V end was cut by 2 bases, the J end by 1 base, with 11 bases between. This CDR3 reads CASSLSHGKNTEAFF. The CDR3 region has the DNA TGTGCCAGCAGCTTATCGCACGGTAAGAACACTGAAGCTTTCTTT.

This chain connects TRBV2 to TRBJ1-6; the D gene is possibly TRBD1 (6 bases). The V gene lost 2 bases and the J gene lost 10 bases, with 9 bases spanning the gap. CDR3 length: 13 residues. The germline CDR1 and CDR2 sequences are SNHLY and FYNNEI. The CDR3 here is CASSEQGRSPLHF. DNA for the CDR3: TGTGCCAGCAGTGAACAGGGGCGATCACCCCTCCACTTT.

A word on this clone: Within the sample, other DNA sequences also encode this same CDR3. J is TRBJ1-1 and V is TRBV7-9; D call uncertain. CDR1 is SEHNR and CDR2 is FQNEAQ in the germline V gene (reference sequence). The CDR3 loop spans 13 amino acids. The V and J ends lost 1 base and 5 bases respectively, with 8 bases between them. The chain's CDR3 is CASSLGGGTEAFF. CDR3 sequence (DNA): TGTGCCAGCAGCTTAGGGGGAGGGACTGAAGCTTTCTTT.

This clone was recorded once. The chain carries TRBV5-5 and TRBJ1-4; TRBD1 matches 7 bases. From germline, CDR1 is SGHKS and CDR2 YYEKEE (reference sequence). This CDR3 has 15 amino acids. With 3 bases clipped from V and 0 bases from J, the junction kept 2 bases outside the gene matches. The CDR3 nucleotides are TGTGCCAGCAGCTCCGGGACAGCAACTAATGAAAAACTGTTTTTT. This sequence encodes CASSSGTATNEKLFF.

The J gene is TRBJ2-3, the V gene TRBV5-1, with 9 bases identical to TRBD1. Looked up from germline, CDR1 is SGHRS and CDR2 is YFSETQ. V trimming: 4 bases; J trimming: 4 bases; junction bases outside the gene matches: 4. This CDR3 is built from 14 residues. As DNA, the CDR3 is TGCGCCAGCAGCGCGGGACAGGGTGCAGATACGCAGTATTTT. Translating it yields CASSAGQGADTQYF.

This chain links TRBV3-1 (or the pseudogene TRBV3-2) with TRBJ1-3, with D possibly TRBD1 on 6 matching bases. V was shortened by 3 bases and J by 0 bases, with 15 bases between the two germline ends. This CDR3 has 17 residues. The germline V gene has CDR1 LGHDT and CDR2 YNNKEL (reference sequence). CDR3 DNA sequence: TGTGCCAGCAGCCAGACCATGACAGGCAGCTCTGGAAACACCATATATTTT. Its protein product is CASSQTMTGSSGNTIYF.

The V gene is TRBV9, the J gene TRBJ1-3; D is undetermined. This CDR3 has 17 amino acids. Trimming pared 2 bases from V and 4 bases from J, leaving 19 bases between. Germline V gene sequence: CDR1 SGDLS, CDR2 YYNGEE. The chain's CDR3 is CASSVGEASATGNTIYF. Written as DNA, the CDR3 is TGTGCCAGCAGCGTTGGGGAGGCCTCAGCGACCGGAAACACCATATATTTT.

This rearrangement joins TRBV19 to TRBJ1-2, with TRBD1 matching over 8 bases. Looked up from germline, CDR1 is LNHDA and CDR2 is SQIVND (reference sequence). The CDR3 sequence is 11 residues long. The trim removed 8 bases at V and 4 bases at J, leaving 0 bases unmatched. CDR3 amino acids: CASDRGYGYTF. The DNA of the CDR3 is TGTGCCAGTGACAGGGGCTATGGCTACACCTTC.